This T cell receptor beta chain was sequenced in a study of CD8 T cells in Susac syndrome. The RNA, about 0.5 to 1 ug, was put through reverse transcription using random hexamers. Coverage of TCR beta CDR3 amplification by immunoSEQ multiplex PCR extended to 54 Vbeta and 13 Jbeta. TCRdb reprocessed the immunoSEQ multiplex PCR reads via MiXCR and lists one record per CDR3 protein. Of about 300,000 distinct CDR3 sequences listed, over 75% are singletons. Trimming took off 3 bases at V and 6 bases at J, with 9 bases between the two ends. CDR3 length equals 13 residues. The germline V gene encodes CDR1 LNHDA and CDR2 SQIVND (reference sequence).

Sequencing was carried out using CD8+ T cells from PBMCs. The clonotype originates from a human donor with multiple sclerosis. This chain links TRBV19 with TRBJ1-5; D perhaps matches TRBD1 (5 bases). This CDR3 reads CASSMGGSQPQHF. The CDR3 bases are TGTGCCAGTAGTATGGGGGGAAGTCAGCCCCAGCATTTT.